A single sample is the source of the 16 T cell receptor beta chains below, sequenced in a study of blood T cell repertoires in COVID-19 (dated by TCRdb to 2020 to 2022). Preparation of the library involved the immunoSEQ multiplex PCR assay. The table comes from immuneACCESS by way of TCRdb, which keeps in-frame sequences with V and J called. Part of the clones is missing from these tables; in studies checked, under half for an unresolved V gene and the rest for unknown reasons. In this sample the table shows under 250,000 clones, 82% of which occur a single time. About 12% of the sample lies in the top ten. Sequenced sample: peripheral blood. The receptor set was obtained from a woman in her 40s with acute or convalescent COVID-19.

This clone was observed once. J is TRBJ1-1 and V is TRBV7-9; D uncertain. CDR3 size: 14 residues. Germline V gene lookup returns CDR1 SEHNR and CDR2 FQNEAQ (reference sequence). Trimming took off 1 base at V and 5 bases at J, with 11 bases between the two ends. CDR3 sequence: CASSLDLSATEAFF. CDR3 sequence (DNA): TGTGCCAGCAGCTTAGACCTATCTGCGACTGAAGCTTTCTTT.

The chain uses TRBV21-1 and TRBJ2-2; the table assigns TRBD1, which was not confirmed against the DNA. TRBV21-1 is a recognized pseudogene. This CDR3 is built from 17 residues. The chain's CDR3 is CASSSLRLDRVTGELFF. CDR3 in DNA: TGTGCCAGCAGCTCTCTGCGGCTGGACAGGGTGACCGGGGAGCTGTTTTTT.

CDR3 sequence: CAWSERRGVLLIEQYF. The CDR3, as DNA: TGTGCCTGGAGTGAAAGACGGGGGGTCCTCCTCATCGAGCAGTACTTC. The chain has TRBV30 and TRBJ2-7; TRBD2 aligns across 7 bases. Germline CDR1 GTSNPN, CDR2 SVGIG (reference sequence). V lost 1 base to trimming and J lost 6 bases; unmatched junction nucleotides: 15. The CDR3 is 16 residues long.

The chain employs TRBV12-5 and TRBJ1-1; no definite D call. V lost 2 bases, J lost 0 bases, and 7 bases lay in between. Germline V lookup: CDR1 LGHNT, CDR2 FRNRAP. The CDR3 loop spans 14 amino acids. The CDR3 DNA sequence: TGTGCTAGTGGTTTGTCACTTTTGAACACTGAAGCTTTCTTT. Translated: CASGLSLLNTEAFF.

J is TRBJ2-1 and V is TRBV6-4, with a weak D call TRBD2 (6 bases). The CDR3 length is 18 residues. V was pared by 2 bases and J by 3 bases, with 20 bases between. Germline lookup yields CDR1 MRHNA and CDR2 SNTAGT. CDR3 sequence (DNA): TGTGCCAGCAGTGACAAAGGGGTGGGAGGCTCACTCTACAATGAGCAGTTCTTC. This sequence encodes CASSDKGVGGSLYNEQFF.

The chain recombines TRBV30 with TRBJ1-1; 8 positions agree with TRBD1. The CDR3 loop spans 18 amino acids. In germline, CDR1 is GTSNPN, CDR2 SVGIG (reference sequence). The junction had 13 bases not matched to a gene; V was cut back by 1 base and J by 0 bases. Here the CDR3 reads CAWSGHGSGGSVNTEAFF. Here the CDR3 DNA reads TGTGCCTGGAGTGGTCATGGGTCAGGGGGCTCGGTGAACACTGAAGCTTTCTTT. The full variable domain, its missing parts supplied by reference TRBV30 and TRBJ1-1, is SQTIHQWPATLVQPVGSPLSLECTVEGTSNPNLYWYRQAAGRGLQLLFYSVGIGQISSEVPQNLSASRPQDRQFILSSKKLLLSDSGFYLCAWSGHGSGGSVNTEAFFGQGTRLTVV.

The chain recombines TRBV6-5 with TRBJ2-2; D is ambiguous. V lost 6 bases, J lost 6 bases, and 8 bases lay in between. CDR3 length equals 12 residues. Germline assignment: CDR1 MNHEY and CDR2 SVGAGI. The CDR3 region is CASRAPSGELFF. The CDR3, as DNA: TGTGCCAGCAGAGCCCCCTCCGGGGAGCTGTTTTTT.

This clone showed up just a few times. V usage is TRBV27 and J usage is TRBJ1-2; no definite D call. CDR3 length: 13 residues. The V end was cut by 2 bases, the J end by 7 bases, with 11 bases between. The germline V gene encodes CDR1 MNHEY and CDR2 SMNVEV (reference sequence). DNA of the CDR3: TGTGCCAGCAGTTTAACTTTAGGCGGTGGCTACACCTTC. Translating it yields CASSLTLGGGYTF.

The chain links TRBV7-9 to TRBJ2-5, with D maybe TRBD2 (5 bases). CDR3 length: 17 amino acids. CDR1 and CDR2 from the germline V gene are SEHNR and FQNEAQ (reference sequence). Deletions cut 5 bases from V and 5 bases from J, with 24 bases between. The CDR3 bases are TGTGCCAGCAGCCAATCCAAAACGTTGCCGGGCGGGGAGACCCAGTACTTC. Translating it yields CASSQSKTLPGGETQYF.

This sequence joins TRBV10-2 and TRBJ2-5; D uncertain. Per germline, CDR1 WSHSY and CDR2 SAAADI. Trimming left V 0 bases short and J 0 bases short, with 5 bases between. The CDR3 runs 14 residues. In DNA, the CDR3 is TGCGCCAGCAGTGAGTCTCCCGACCAAGAGACCCAGTACTTC. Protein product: CASSESPDQETQYF.

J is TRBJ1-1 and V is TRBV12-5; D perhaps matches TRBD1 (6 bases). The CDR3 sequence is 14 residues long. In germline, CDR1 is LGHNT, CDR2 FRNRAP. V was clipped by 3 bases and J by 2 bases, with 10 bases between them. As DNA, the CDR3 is TGTGCTAGTGGTTTTCCTGGGGGCAACACTGAAGCTTTCTTT. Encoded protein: CASGFPGGNTEAFF. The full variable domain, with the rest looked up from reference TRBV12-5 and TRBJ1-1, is DARVTQTPRHKVTEMGQEVTMRCQPILGHNTVFWYRQTMMQGLELLAYFRNRAPLDDSGMPKDRFSAEMPDATLATLKIQPSEPRDSAVYFCASGFPGGNTEAFFGQGTRLTVV.

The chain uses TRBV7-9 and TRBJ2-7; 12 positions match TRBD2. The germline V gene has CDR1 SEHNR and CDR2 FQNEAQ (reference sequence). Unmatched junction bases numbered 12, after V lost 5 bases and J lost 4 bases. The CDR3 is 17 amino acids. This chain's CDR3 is CASSPRTSGKGGYEQYF. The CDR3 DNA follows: TGTGCCAGCAGCCCCCGGACTAGCGGGAAGGGAGGGTACGAGCAGTACTTC.

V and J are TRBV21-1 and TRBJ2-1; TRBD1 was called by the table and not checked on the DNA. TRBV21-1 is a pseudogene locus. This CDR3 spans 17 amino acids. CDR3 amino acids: CASSKALEGASYNEQFF. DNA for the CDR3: TGTGCCAGCAGCAAAGCGCTGGAGGGGGCCTCCTACAATGAGCAGTTCTTC.

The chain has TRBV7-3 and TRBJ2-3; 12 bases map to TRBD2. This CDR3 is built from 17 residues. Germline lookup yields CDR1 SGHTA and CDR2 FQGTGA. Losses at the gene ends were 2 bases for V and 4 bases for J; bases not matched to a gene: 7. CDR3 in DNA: TGTGCCAGCAGCTTAGGGCTAGCGGGGGGGCTGTCAGATACGCAGTATTTT. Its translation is CASSLGLAGGLSDTQYF.

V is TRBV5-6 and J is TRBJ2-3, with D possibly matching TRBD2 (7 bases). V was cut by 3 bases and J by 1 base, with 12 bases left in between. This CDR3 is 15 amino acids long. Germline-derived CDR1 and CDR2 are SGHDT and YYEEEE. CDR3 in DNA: TGTGCCAGCAGCTGGCCGGGGGGCGGCACAGATACGCAGTATTTT. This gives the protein CASSWPGGGTDTQYF.

CDR3 DNA sequence: TGCGCCAGCAGCCACCGACAGGGGGGCTACAATGAGCAGTTCTTC. The encoded protein is CASSHRQGGYNEQFF. The rearrangement uses TRBV4-3 and TRBJ2-1; TRBD1 aligns across 9 bases. Germline V gene data show CDR1 as LGHNA and CDR2 as YSLEER. The V segment lost 3 bases and the J segment 3 bases; nucleotides outside the gene matches: 3. The CDR3 covers 15 residues.